These T cell receptor beta chains were read from a single sample in a study of shared clonotypes between healthy human individuals. Sequencing used immunoSEQ multiplex PCR; TCRdb keeps in-frame clones, though not all of them. The sample has about 2.1 million clones, approximately 94% seen once. Sequenced material: naive CD8+ T cells from PBMCs. All receptors come from a man aged 18 to 30 in good health. Some clones in this sample may be carry-over from other donors' samples. Both conserved end residues are part of each CDR3. A D gene is named only where the DNA matches it firmly.

D gene,V gene,CDR3 length,J gene,CDR3 DNA,CDR3 protein
-,TRBV5-1,15,TRBJ2-7,TGCGCCAGCAGCTTGGCCGAACTTGGGGCCTACGAGCAGTACTTC,CASSLAELGAYEQYF
-,TRBV18,15,TRBJ1-1,TGTGCCAGCTCACCACTAAGGACCGTGAACACTGAAGCTTTCTTT,CASSPLRTVNTEAFF
TRBD2,TRBV19,13,TRBJ2-1,TGTGCCAGTAGTACTAGCGGGAGCCGTGAGCAGTTCTTC,CASSTSGSREQFF
-,TRBV4-1,15,TRBJ2-3,TGCGCCAGCAGCCGCACGGACTGGTCTAGTTATGCGCAGTATTTT,CASSRTDWSSYAQYF
TRBD2,TRBV5-8,15,TRBJ2-1,TGTGCCAGCAGCTTCGGGCTAGCGGGAAACAATGAGCAGTTCTTC,CASSFGLAGNNEQFF
-,TRBV7-6,12,TRBJ2-1,TGTGCCAGCAGCTTATTAAGCAATGAGCAGTTCTTC,CASSLLSNEQFF
-,TRBV7-3,15,TRBJ2-3,TGTGCCAGCAGCTTAGGGATTGCTGGCACAGATACGCAGTATTTT,CASSLGIAGTDTQYF
-,TRBV7-9,12,TRBJ2-5,TGTGCCAGCAGCGCGCCCCAAGAGACCCAGTACTTC,CASSAPQETQYF
-,TRBV7-9,16,TRBJ2-2,TGTGCCAGCAGCCCGCAAGTTACAGGGAACACCGGGGAGCTGTTTTTT,CASSPQVTGNTGELFF
-,TRBV4-1,14,TRBJ2-7,TGCGCCAGCAGCCAAGAACGAGCTGCGTACGAGCAGTACTTC,CASSQERAAYEQYF
-,TRBV5-5,12,TRBJ2-7,TGTGCCAGCAGCCCCGATGCCTACGAGCAGTACTTC,CASSPDAYEQYF
TRBD1,TRBV28,14,TRBJ2-7,TGTGCCAGCAGTCATGGGACAGGGGTAGGCGAGCAGTACTTC,CASSHGTGVGEQYF
TRBD1,TRBV5-1,12,TRBJ2-7,TGCGCCAGCAGGGACAGGTCGGGGGAGCAGTACTTC,CASRDRSGEQYF
TRBD1,TRBV27,13,TRBJ2-7,TGTGCCAGCAGTTTTTCCACAGGGGCTGAGCAGTACTTC,CASSFSTGAEQYF
-,TRBV7-3,18,TRBJ1-1,TGTGCCAGCAGCTTAGGAGCCTTGGGTGGAGTGGAGAACACTGAAGCTTTCTTT,CASSLGALGGVENTEAFF
-,TRBV5-5,16,TRBJ2-7,TGTGCCAGCAGCTTGTGGGGCGGGACGCAACCCTACGAGCAGTACTTC,CASSLWGGTQPYEQYF
TRBD1,TRBV19,13,TRBJ2-7,TGTGCCAGTAGTGTGACAGGGGGTTACGAGCAGTACTTC,CASSVTGGYEQYF